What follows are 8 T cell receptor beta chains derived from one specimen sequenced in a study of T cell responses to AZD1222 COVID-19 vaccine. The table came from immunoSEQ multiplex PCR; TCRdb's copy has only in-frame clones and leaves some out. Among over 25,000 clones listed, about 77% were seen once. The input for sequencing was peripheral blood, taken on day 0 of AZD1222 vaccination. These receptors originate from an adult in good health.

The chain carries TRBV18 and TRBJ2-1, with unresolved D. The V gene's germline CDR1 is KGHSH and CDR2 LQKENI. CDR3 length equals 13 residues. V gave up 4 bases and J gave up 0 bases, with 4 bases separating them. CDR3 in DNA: TGTGCCAGCTCACTAGACTCCTACAATGAGCAGTTCTTC. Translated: CASSLDSYNEQFF.

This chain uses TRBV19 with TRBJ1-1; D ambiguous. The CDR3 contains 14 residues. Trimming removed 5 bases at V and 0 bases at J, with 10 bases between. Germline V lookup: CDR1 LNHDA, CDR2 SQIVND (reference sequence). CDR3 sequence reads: CASSSLLLNTEAFF. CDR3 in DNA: TGTGCCAGTAGTTCCCTCCTCCTGAACACTGAAGCTTTCTTT.

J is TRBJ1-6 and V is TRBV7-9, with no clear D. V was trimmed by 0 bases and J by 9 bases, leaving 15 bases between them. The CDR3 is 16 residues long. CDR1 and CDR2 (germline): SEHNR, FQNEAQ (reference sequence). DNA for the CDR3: TGTGCCAGCAGCTTAGCTGTGACCGGCCAACCTTCACCCCTCCACTTT. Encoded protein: CASSLAVTGQPSPLHF. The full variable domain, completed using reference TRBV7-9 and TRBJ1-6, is DTGVSQNPRHKITKRGQNVTFRCDPISEHNRLYWYRQTLGQGPEFLTYFQNEAQLEKSRLLSDRFSAERPKGSFSTLEIQRTEQGDSAMYLCASSLAVTGQPSPLHFGNGTRLTVT.

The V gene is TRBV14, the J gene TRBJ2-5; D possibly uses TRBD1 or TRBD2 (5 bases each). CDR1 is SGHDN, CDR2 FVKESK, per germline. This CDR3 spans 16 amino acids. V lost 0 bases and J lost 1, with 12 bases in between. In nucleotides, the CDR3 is TGTGCCAGCAGCCAAGATGGGGGACGGATCCAAGAGACCCAGTACTTC. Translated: CASSQDGGRIQETQYF.

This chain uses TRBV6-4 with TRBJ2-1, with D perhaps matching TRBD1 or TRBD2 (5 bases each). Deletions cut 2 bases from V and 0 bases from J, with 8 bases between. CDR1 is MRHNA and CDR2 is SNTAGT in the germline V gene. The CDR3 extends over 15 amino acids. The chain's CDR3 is CASSDRGDSYNEQFF. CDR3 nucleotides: TGTGCCAGCAGTGACAGGGGAGACTCCTACAATGAGCAGTTCTTC.

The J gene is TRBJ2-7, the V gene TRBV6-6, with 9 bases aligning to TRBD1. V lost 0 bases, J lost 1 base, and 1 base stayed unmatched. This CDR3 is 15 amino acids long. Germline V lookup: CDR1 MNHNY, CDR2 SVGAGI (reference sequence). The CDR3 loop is CASSYSGTGSYEQYV. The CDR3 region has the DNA TGTGCCAGCAGTTACTCGGGGACAGGGTCCTACGAGCAGTACGTC.

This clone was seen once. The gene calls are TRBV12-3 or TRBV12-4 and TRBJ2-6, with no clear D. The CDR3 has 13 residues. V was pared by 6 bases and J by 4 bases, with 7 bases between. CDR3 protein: CASRTEGANVLTF. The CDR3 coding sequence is TGTGCCAGCAGAACGGAAGGGGCCAACGTCCTGACTTTC.

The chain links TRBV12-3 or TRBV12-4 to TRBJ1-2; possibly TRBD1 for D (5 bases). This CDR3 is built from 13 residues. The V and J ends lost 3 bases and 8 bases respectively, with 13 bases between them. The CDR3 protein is CASSLRGPWGYTF. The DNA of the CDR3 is TGTGCCAGCAGTTTGAGGGGCCCTTGGGGCTACACCTTC.